This T cell receptor (beta chain) was recorded in a study of cytomegalovirus exposure and HLA in healthy donors. The primer mix had 60 Vbeta and 13 Jbeta primers. Assay used: immunoSEQ multiplex PCR; TCRdb lists only in-frame clones, some missing. The repertoire holds roughly 87,000 clones, with about 85% as singletons. The V end was cut by 5 bases, the J end by 5 bases, with 13 bases between. There are 13 residues in the CDR3. Germline assignment: CDR1 SGHTA and CDR2 FQGNSA. The rearrangement joins TRBV7-2 to TRBJ2-7; D uncertain. The TCR was taken from a woman aged 40 to 55 in good health and CMV-seropositive. The sequenced sample consisted of PBMCs. The CDR3 DNA follows: TGTGCCAGCAGCCTGTTAGGAGTTAACGAGCAGTACTTC. Amino acid sequence: CASSLLGVNEQYF.